The 18 T cell receptor beta chains below come from one sample, sequenced in a study of T cells after posttransplantation cyclophosphamide. Methotrexate plus calcineurin inhibitor accompanied controls' myeloablative marrow transplants; sampling was 1 year later. Sequencing used immunoSEQ multiplex PCR; TCRdb keeps in-frame clones, though not all of them. The table includes around 15,000 clones, around 84% detected once. The specimen was PBMCs, collected after allogeneic stem cell transplant with calcineurin inhibitor and methotrexate. The receptors shown here come from a female patient between 18 and 30 years old who received an allogeneic stem cell transplant from an unrelated donor, was CMV-positive, and had acute and chronic GVHD. The graft donor may be the source of some T cells.

The CDR3: CAWGTGGFNQPQHF. The DNA for the CDR3 is TGTGCCTGGGGGACAGGGGGATTCAATCAGCCCCAGCATTTT. The V call is TRBV30, the J call TRBJ1-5; TRBD1 matches at 11 bases. In germline, CDR1 is GTSNPN, CDR2 SVGIG (reference sequence). The CDR3 extends over 14 amino acids. V shed 5 bases and J 3 bases; nucleotides not matched to a gene: 3.

This clone was seen a single time. In DNA form, the CDR3 reads TGTGCCAGCAGCCGAGGAGACAGGACAGCCTACGAGCAGTACTTC. Translating it yields CASSRGDRTAYEQYF. This chain joins TRBV7-9 and TRBJ2-7; D is perhaps TRBD1 (6 bases). There are 15 residues in the CDR3. Looked up from germline, CDR1 is SEHNR and CDR2 is FQNEAQ (reference sequence). V shed 5 bases and J shed 2 bases, with 16 bases lying between them. Full variable domain (missing parts from reference TRBV7-9 and TRBJ2-7): DTGVSQNPRHKITKRGQNVTFRCDPISEHNRLYWYRQTLGQGPEFLTYFQNEAQLEKSRLLSDRFSAERPKGSFSTLEIQRTEQGDSAMYLCASSRGDRTAYEQYFGPGTRLTVT.

In this sample, this clone turned up a few times. This sequence joins TRBV18 and TRBJ2-3; TRBD2 matches at 8 bases. V shed 3 bases, J shed 2 bases, and the junction held 7 bases outside the gene matches. The CDR3 has 16 amino acids. Per the germline V gene, CDR1 is KGHSH and CDR2 is LQKENI. CDR3: CASSPLSGTVTDTQYF. The CDR3 DNA sequence: TGTGCCAGCTCACCCCTTAGCGGGACCGTCACAGATACGCAGTATTTT.

The genes are TRBV7-9 and TRBJ1-1; 7 nucleotides line up with TRBD1. Germline CDR1 and CDR2: SEHNR and FQNEAQ (reference sequence). The trim removed 5 bases at V and 3 bases at J, leaving 12 bases unmatched. CDR3 length equals 16 residues. This CDR3 is CASSLPEDRWDTEAFF. The CDR3, as DNA: TGTGCCAGCAGCCTCCCTGAGGACAGGTGGGACACTGAAGCTTTCTTT.

The V and J genes are TRBV29-1 and TRBJ2-1; TRBD1 agrees at 11 bases. The ends lost 6 bases at V and 4 bases at J; junction bases unmatched: 5. CDR1 and CDR2 from the germline V gene are SQVTM and ANQGSEA. This CDR3 contains 14 residues. CDR3 DNA sequence: TGCAGCGTAGGACAGGGGGCGGGGTACAATGAGCAGTTCTTC. Amino acids: CSVGQGAGYNEQFF.

In regard to this clone: One end of the junction fails to match germline, which may point to a read error. The CDR3, as DNA: TGTGCCAGCAGCTTAGAACAGACCTACGGGCAGTACTTC. This encodes CASSLEQTYGQYF. This chain uses TRBV7-9 with TRBJ2-7; no definite D call. This CDR3 comprises 13 residues. Looked up from germline, CDR1 is SEHNR and CDR2 is FQNEAQ (reference sequence).

The V gene is TRBV19, the J gene TRBJ1-5, with 7 bases lining up with TRBD1. J gave up 6 bases and V 6 bases, and 8 bases lay outside the gene matches. CDR1 and CDR2 from the germline V gene are LNHDA and SQIVND (reference sequence). The CDR3 sequence is 14 residues long. The CDR3 reads CASSPRDSGQPQHF. The CDR3, as DNA: TGTGCCAGTAGCCCCCGGGACAGTGGTCAGCCCCAGCATTTT.

The rearrangement uses TRBV28 and TRBJ2-7; weak D call: TRBD2 (6 bases). Trimming shortened V by 8 bases and J by 3 bases, and 8 bases separated the two germline ends. The CDR3 has 11 residues. Per germline, CDR1 MDHEN and CDR2 SYDVKM. CDR3 sequence (DNA): TGTGCCAGCGGAGGGAGCTACGAGCAGTACTTC. Residues: CASGGSYEQYF.

A few counts support this clone. This chain links TRBV28 with TRBJ1-4; a possible D gene is TRBD1 (6 bases). This CDR3 region has 14 residues. Trimming took 2 bases from V and 6 from J, leaving 10 bases between them. CDR1 and CDR2 from the germline V gene are MDHEN and SYDVKM. DNA for the CDR3: TGTGCCAGCAGTTTAACAGGGCTACATGAAAAACTGTTTTTT. It specifies CASSLTGLHEKLFF. The full variable domain, completed using reference TRBV28 and TRBJ1-4, is DVKVTQSSRYLVKRTGEKVFLECVQDMDHENMFWYRQDPGLGLRLIYFSYDVKMKEKGDIPEGYSVSREKKERFSLILESASTNQTSMYLCASSLTGLHEKLFFGSGTQLSVL.

V usage is TRBV2 and J usage is TRBJ1-1; 8 bases agree with TRBD1. Germline lookup yields CDR1 SNHLY and CDR2 FYNNEI. J gave up 0 bases and V 2 bases, and 2 bases lay outside the gene matches. This CDR3 has 15 residues. Here the CDR3 reads CASSERTGLNTEAFF. The CDR3 coding sequence is TGTGCCAGCAGTGAAAGGACAGGGCTGAACACTGAAGCTTTCTTT. Combining the CDR3 with reference TRBV2 and TRBJ1-1 gives the whole variable domain EPEVTQTPSHQVTQMGQEVILRCVPISNHLYFYWYRQILGQKVEFLVSFYNNEISEKSEIFDDQFSVERPDGSNFTLKIRSTKLEDSAMYFCASSERTGLNTEAFFGQGTRLTVV.

The chain recombines TRBV6-1 with TRBJ1-4; TRBD1 matches at 10 bases. The CDR3 has 14 amino acids. Per germline, CDR1 MNHNS and CDR2 SASEGT. The junction had 4 bases not matched to a gene; V was cut back by 7 bases and J by 5 bases. The CDR3 DNA reads as TGTGCCAGCAACCCGGGACAGGGGAATGAAAAACTGTTTTTT. The encoded protein is CASNPGQGNEKLFF.

This chain joins TRBV27 and TRBJ2-7, with 8 bases that match TRBD1. The V and J ends lost 5 bases and 3 bases, in that order; junction bases with no gene match: 6. Germline V gene lookup returns CDR1 MNHEY and CDR2 SMNVEV (reference sequence). The CDR3 runs to 14 residues. The CDR3 here is CASSLRQGNYEQYF. In DNA, the CDR3 is TGTGCCAGCAGTCTAAGACAGGGGAACTACGAGCAGTACTTC.

About this clone itself: The final CDR3 position lacks the conserved phenylalanine or tryptophan, pointing to a likely read error. This chain joins TRBV2 and TRBJ2-3; TRBD2 matches at 8 bases. Per the germline V gene, CDR1 is SNHLY and CDR2 is FYNNEI. This CDR3 is 15 amino acids long. Losses at the gene ends were 8 bases for V and 5 bases for J; bases not matched to a gene: 12. This CDR3 reads CASARGEPSRDTQYL. In DNA form, the CDR3 reads TGTGCCAGCGCGCGGGGGGAGCCATCAAGAGATACGCAGTATCTT.

CDR3 nucleotide sequence: TGTGCCAGCAGTCAGACCTACGAGCAGTACTTC. As protein: CASSQTYEQYF. The genes are TRBV28 and TRBJ2-7; D is unresolved. Germline loops: CDR1 MDHEN, CDR2 SYDVKM. Trimming stripped 5 bases from V and 2 bases from J, with 4 bases between. The CDR3 spans 11 residues. Supplemented by reference TRBV28 and TRBJ2-7, the full variable domain reads DVKVTQSSRYLVKRTGEKVFLECVQDMDHENMFWYRQDPGLGLRLIYFSYDVKMKEKGDIPEGYSVSREKKERFSLILESASTNQTSMYLCASSQTYEQYFGPGTRLTVT.

The chain is built from TRBV6-6 and TRBJ2-5; TRBD1 is a possible D gene (6 bases). The CDR3 is 14 amino acids. Germline assignment: CDR1 MNHNY and CDR2 SVGAGI (reference sequence). V was shortened by 4 bases and J by 4 bases, with 13 bases between the two germline ends. CDR3 residues: CASSSGHIGETQYF. CDR3 in DNA: TGTGCCAGCAGTTCGGGACATATCGGAGAGACCCAGTACTTC.

This CDR3 is CASSLRQGAARFF. CDR3 DNA: TGTGCCAGCAGCTTAAGACAGGGGGCGGCAAGGTTCTTC. The chain couples TRBV7-9 to TRBJ2-1; 10 bases map to TRBD1. The CDR3 consists of 13 residues. The germline CDR1 and CDR2 sequences are SEHNR and FQNEAQ (reference sequence). With V trimmed by 2 bases and J by 15 bases, 7 bases remained unmatched.

This chain joins TRBV5-1 and TRBJ2-2; 11 nucleotides match TRBD2. Germline CDR1 SGHRS, CDR2 YFSETQ. The CDR3 has 16 residues. Trimming cost V 2 bases and J 5 bases; bases outside gene matches: 5. This CDR3 is CASSFLAGGRTGELFF. The DNA for the CDR3 is TGCGCCAGCAGCTTTCTAGCGGGAGGCCGGACCGGGGAGCTGTTTTTT.

The chain uses TRBV7-9 and TRBJ1-1; D remains ambiguous. The CDR3 length is 12 residues. With 2 bases removed from V and 5 bases from J, the gap between germline ends came to 6 bases. Per the germline V gene, CDR1 is SEHNR and CDR2 is FQNEAQ (reference sequence). CDR3 sequence: CASSLSFTEAFF. The DNA for the CDR3 is TGTGCCAGCAGCTTATCGTTTACTGAAGCTTTCTTT.